This is a list of T cell receptor beta chains from one sample in a study of blood T cells in healthy people across ages. Using its own MiXCR run on the 5' RACE reads, TCRdb lists one record per CDR3 protein. This sample has approximately 730,000 distinct CDR3 sequences, with more than 40% found just once. Sequencing was performed on blood. The receptors stem from a woman in her sixties or seventies in good health. Each CDR3 is given with its conserved first and last residue. D genes are given only for firm matches. Where a row states a size, it is once, few, many or the class of an expanded clone; other rows omit it.

>TRBJ2-1|TRBV6-2/TRBV6-3|-|14|few
TGTGCCAGCATTCCGGGACCCGTCTACAATGAGCAGTTCTTC
CASIPGPVYNEQFF
>TRBJ2-1|TRBV2|-|14|few
TGTGCCCCCTGGTGGGGCAGGGGAAGGGATGAGCAGTTCTTC
CAPWWGRGRDEQFF
>TRBJ2-7|TRBV14|TRBD2|17|few
TGTGCCAGCAGCCTAAACCCCGGACTAGCGGGAGGCTACGAGCAGTACTTC
CASSLNPGLAGGYEQYF
>TRBJ2-5|TRBV6-5|TRBD1|14|few
TGTGCCAGCAGTCCCGACAGGGGGCGGGAGACCCAGTACTTC
CASSPDRGRETQYF
>TRBJ2-3|TRBV25-1|TRBD2|16|-
TGTGCCAACTCCCCAAGCCGCGGGAGGGCGACGGATACGCAGTATTTT
CANSPSRGRATDTQYF
>TRBJ2-3|TRBV7-2|TRBD2|15|-
TGTGCCAGCACCCTCGGCCTAGCGGGAGCAGATACGCAGTATTTT
CASTLGLAGADTQYF
>TRBJ1-2|TRBV28|TRBD1|14|few
TGTGCCAGCAGCCGCCGGGGACAGAACTATGGCTACACCTTC
CASSRRGQNYGYTF
>TRBJ1-2|TRBV6-6|-|11|-
TGTGCCTTGAGGGGGGAGCATGGCTACACCTTC
CALRGEHGYTF
>TRBJ2-1|TRBV2|-|11|many
TGTGCCAGCAATAGCGAGAATGAGCAGTTCTTC
CASNSENEQFF
>TRBJ2-1|TRBV6-5|-|15|-
TGTGCCAGCAGTTACGCGGGGCAGGATGGGTATGAGCAGTTCTTC
CASSYAGQDGYEQFF
>TRBJ2-5|TRBV28|-|11|once
TGTGCCAGCAGGGGTTCCTCGGCCCAGTACTTC
CASRGSSAQYF
>TRBJ2-3|TRBV20-1|-|13|-
TGCAGTGCTCCCAGTGACCTCCTAGATACGCAGTATTTT
CSAPSDLLDTQYF